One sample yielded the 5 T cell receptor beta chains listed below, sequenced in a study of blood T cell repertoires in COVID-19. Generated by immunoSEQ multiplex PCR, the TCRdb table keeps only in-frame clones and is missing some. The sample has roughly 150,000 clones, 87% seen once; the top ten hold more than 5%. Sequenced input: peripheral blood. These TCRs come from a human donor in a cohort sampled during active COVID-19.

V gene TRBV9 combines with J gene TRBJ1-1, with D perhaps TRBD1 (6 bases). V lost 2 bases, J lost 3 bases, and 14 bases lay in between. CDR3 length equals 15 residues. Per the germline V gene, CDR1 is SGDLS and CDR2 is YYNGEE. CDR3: CASSVGDRWDTEAFF. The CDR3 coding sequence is TGTGCCAGCAGCGTGGGCGACAGGTGGGACACTGAAGCTTTCTTT.

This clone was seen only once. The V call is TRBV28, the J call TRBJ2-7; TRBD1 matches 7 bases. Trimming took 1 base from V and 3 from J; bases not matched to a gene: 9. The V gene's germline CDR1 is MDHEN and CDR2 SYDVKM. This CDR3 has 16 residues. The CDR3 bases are TGTGCCAGCAGTTTATCAATGGGGACAGTTTACTACGAGCAGTACTTC. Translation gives CASSLSMGTVYYEQYF.

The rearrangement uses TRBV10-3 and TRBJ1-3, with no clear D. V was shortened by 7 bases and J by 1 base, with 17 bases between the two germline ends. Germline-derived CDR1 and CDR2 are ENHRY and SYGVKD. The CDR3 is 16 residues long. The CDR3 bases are TGTGCCATCACCCCCATCCCCAGAGGGTCTGGAAACACCATATATTTT. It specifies CAITPIPRGSGNTIYF.

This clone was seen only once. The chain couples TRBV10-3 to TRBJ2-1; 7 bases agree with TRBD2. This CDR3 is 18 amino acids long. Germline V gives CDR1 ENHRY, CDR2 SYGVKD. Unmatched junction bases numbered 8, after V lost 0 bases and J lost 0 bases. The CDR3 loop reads CAISESRASGSSYNEQFF. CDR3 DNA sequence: TGTGCCATCAGTGAGTCGAGGGCTAGCGGAAGCTCCTACAATGAGCAGTTCTTC.

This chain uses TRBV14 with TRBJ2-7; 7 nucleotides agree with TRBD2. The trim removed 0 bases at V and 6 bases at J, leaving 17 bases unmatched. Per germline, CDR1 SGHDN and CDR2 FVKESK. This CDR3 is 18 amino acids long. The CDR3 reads CASSQEVWFGEGKGEQYF. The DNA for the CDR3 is TGTGCCAGCAGCCAAGAAGTCTGGTTCGGGGAGGGGAAGGGCGAGCAGTACTTC.